This TCR beta chain was sequenced in a study of cytomegalovirus exposure and HLA in healthy donors. Study-wide results and limits: Further analysis, carried out later, found HLA-associated TCR beta chains more clonally expanded than equally common other chains. In a later analysis, 16,951 TCR beta sequences were associated with HLA alleles at 0.05 false discovery rate.

The CDR3 consists of 13 residues. The germline V and J ends were trimmed by 1 base and 5 bases, with 8 bases remaining between them. Germline V gene lookup returns CDR1 MNHEY and CDR2 SMNVEV (reference sequence). The PCR had 60 Vbeta and 13 Jbeta primers. In the authors' methods: An analysis performed later counted around 80 million unique TCR beta chains (approximately 12 million of them shared). Produced via immunoSEQ multiplex PCR; TCRdb's table is partial and in-frame only. V, J and clone size are taken as reported in that table, and D and trimming were inferred from the DNA itself. In all, the sample yields about 140,000 clones. Concerning this clone itself: No antigen is known for it.

Sequencing used PBMCs. The sequence came from a woman in her late teens or twenties in good health and CMV-seronegative. The V gene is TRBV27, the J gene TRBJ1-1; D uncertain. CDR3 nucleotide sequence: TGTGCCAGCAGTTTATTTCGGGGAACTGAAGCTTTCTTT. This translates into CASSLFRGTEAFF.